Each of the 30 T cell receptor beta chains below was sequenced from the same sample in a study of OX40 agonist ivuxolimab in advanced cancers. Data came from immunoSEQ multiplex PCR; TCRdb stores just in-frame clones and leaves some out. The sample has fewer than 80,000 clones, approximately 85% seen once. Sample: CD4+ or CD8+ T cells sorted from blood, taken in a trial of the OX40 agonist ivuxolimab. These receptors were taken from an adult with an advanced solid tumor such as melanoma, head and neck, liver or kidney cancer.

Only one count was recorded for this clone. The chain combines TRBV7-9 with TRBJ1-4, with a tentative D call TRBD1 (6 bases). CDR1 and CDR2 (germline): SEHNR, FQNEAQ (reference sequence). With 3 bases removed from V and 0 bases from J, the gap between germline ends came to 14 bases. The CDR3 runs to 17 residues. CDR3 sequence (DNA): TGTGCCAGCAGCTTCGGACAGCTAAGCGCAACTAATGAAAAACTGTTTTTT. It encodes CASSFGQLSATNEKLFF.

The V gene is TRBV13, the J gene TRBJ1-1, with D possibly being TRBD1 (5 bases). Germline V gene lookup returns CDR1 PRHDT and CDR2 FYEKMQ (reference sequence). This CDR3 is 15 amino acids long. The V end was cut by 5 bases, the J end by 0 bases, with 13 bases between. CDR3 sequence: CASSRAGTMNTEAFF. CDR3 nucleotides: TGTGCCAGCAGCCGCGCGGGGACCATGAACACTGAAGCTTTCTTT.

The chain is built from TRBV25-1 and TRBJ1-1; D gene unclear. The CDR3 sequence is 11 residues long. V was trimmed by 11 bases and J by 7 bases, leaving 14 bases between them. Germline CDR1 is MGHDK and CDR2 is SYGVNS. CDR3 loop: CARPGGVEAFF. The CDR3 nucleotides read TGTGCCCGACCAGGAGGAGTTGAAGCTTTCTTT.

The chain joins TRBV27 to TRBJ2-2; D is possibly TRBD2 (6 bases). Between the trimmed V and J ends, which lost 5 bases and 6 bases, there was a span of 10 bases. Germline V CDR1 and CDR2: MNHEY, SMNVEV (reference sequence). The CDR3 consists of 13 residues. The CDR3 loop is CASSRRVPGELFF. CDR3 coding DNA: TGTGCCAGCAGTAGGAGGGTGCCCGGGGAGCTGTTTTTT.

The chain is built from TRBV7-8 and TRBJ1-1, with D unclear. Trimming left V 4 bases short and J 4 bases short, with 10 bases between. This CDR3 is 13 amino acids long. Germline V CDR1 and CDR2: SGHVS, FQNEAQ. The CDR3 coding sequence is TGTGCCAGCAGCTCCAGTTCGGTCACTGAAGCTTTCTTT. Translated: CASSSSSVTEAFF.

The chain uses TRBV5-8 and TRBJ2-4; TRBD2 agrees at 9 bases. The CDR3 is made up of 15 amino acids. Per germline, CDR1 SGHTS and CDR2 YDEGEE. V was clipped by 0 bases and J by 10 bases; unmatched bases: 8. CDR3 DNA sequence: TGTGCCAGCAGCTTGGGGAGCGGGGGGCGCGCTATTCAGTACTTC. The encoded protein is CASSLGSGGRAIQYF.

This clone was detected only a few times. For the CDR3, the DNA is TGCAGCGTTGGGCTTCAGACTGAAGCTTTCTTT. It specifies CSVGLQTEAFF. This chain joins TRBV29-1 and TRBJ1-1; D unresolved. The CDR3 contains 11 residues. V gave up 4 bases and J gave up 5 bases, with 8 bases separating them. The germline V gene has CDR1 SQVTM and CDR2 ANQGSEA.

This rearrangement joins TRBV7-2 to TRBJ1-5; no reliable D call. CDR1 SGHTA and CDR2 FQGNSA come from the germline V gene. V was shortened by 1 base and J by 7 bases, with 14 bases between the two germline ends. This CDR3 spans 15 amino acids. CDR3 protein: CASSLDGSFRQPQHF. The CDR3 nucleotides read TGTGCCAGCAGCTTAGATGGGTCGTTCAGGCAGCCCCAGCATTTT.

The gene calls are TRBV25-1 and TRBJ2-1; D remains ambiguous. The CDR3 covers 13 residues. Germline V lookup: CDR1 MGHDK, CDR2 SYGVNS. V was shortened by 4 bases and J by 0 bases, with 4 bases between the two germline ends. The CDR3 loop reads CASSGSSYNEQFF. The CDR3 DNA is TGTGCCAGCAGTGGGAGCTCCTACAATGAGCAGTTCTTC.

This chain links TRBV5-6 with TRBJ1-4, with D unclear. CDR3 length: 12 residues. The germline V and J ends were trimmed by 1 base and 10 bases, with 8 bases remaining between them. CDR1 is SGHDT, CDR2 YYEEEE, per germline. The CDR3 nucleotides read TGTGCCAGCAGCTTGCTGGAGGGAAAACTGTTTTTT. This gives the protein CASSLLEGKLFF.

CDR3 sequence (DNA): TGTGCCATCAGTGAGGACAGGGCCTATGGCTACACCTTC. Translation gives CAISEDRAYGYTF. The rearrangement uses TRBV10-3 and TRBJ1-2; 7 nucleotides align to TRBD1. In germline, CDR1 is ENHRY, CDR2 SYGVKD. This CDR3 is 13 amino acids long. V shed 2 bases and J 4 bases; nucleotides not matched to a gene: 1.

The J gene is TRBJ2-6, the V gene TRBV18; 7 bases agree with TRBD1. J gave up 2 bases and V 5 bases, and 3 bases lay outside the gene matches. Germline V CDR1 and CDR2: KGHSH, LQKENI. This CDR3 has 15 residues. CDR3 residues: CASSFTGAGANVLTF. CDR3 in DNA: TGTGCCAGCTCATTTACAGGGGCTGGGGCCAACGTCCTGACTTTC.

The chain combines TRBV15 with TRBJ2-4, with D possibly matching TRBD2 (5 bases). Germline V lookup: CDR1 LNHNV, CDR2 YYDKDF (reference sequence). This CDR3 is built from 16 residues. Trimming stripped 1 base from V and 3 bases from J, with 13 bases between. The CDR3 sequence is CATSRGGGSGKNIQYF. As DNA, the CDR3 is TGTGCCACCAGCAGAGGCGGCGGGTCGGGCAAAAACATTCAGTACTTC.

The rearrangement uses TRBV10-1 and TRBJ1-3; D is unclear. Per the germline V gene, CDR1 is WNHNN and CDR2 is SYGVQD (reference sequence). V gave up 8 bases and J gave up 1 base, with 15 bases separating them. CDR3 length: 15 amino acids. CDR3 region: CASREDGFSGNTIYF. The DNA of the CDR3 is TGCGCCAGCCGAGAGGACGGCTTTTCTGGAAACACCATATATTTT.

The chain recombines TRBV9 with TRBJ2-1, with D possibly being TRBD1 (6 bases). The CDR3 consists of 15 residues. V was clipped by 4 bases and J by 0 bases, with 11 bases between them. The germline gives CDR1 SGDLS, CDR2 YYNGEE. The CDR3 bases are TGTGCCAGCAGCCCAGGGGTGGGCTCCTACAATGAGCAGTTCTTC. Residues: CASSPGVGSYNEQFF.

The CDR3 DNA reads as TGTGCCATCAGTGACGGGACAGGGGATGAAAAACTGTTTTTT. The encoded protein is CAISDGTGDEKLFF. The rearrangement links TRBV10-3 to TRBJ1-4; TRBD1 aligns across 10 bases. CDR3 size: 14 residues. Germline V gene data show CDR1 as ENHRY and CDR2 as SYGVKD. With 3 bases clipped from V and 6 bases from J, the junction kept 1 base outside the gene matches.

Here the CDR3 DNA reads TGCGCCAGCAGCTTGAATCCAGGGGAAAGCAATCAGCCCCAGCATTTT. It codes for CASSLNPGESNQPQHF. The V gene is TRBV5-1, the J gene TRBJ1-5; D possibly corresponds to TRBD1 (6 bases). Germline values: CDR1 SGHRS, CDR2 YFSETQ. Deletions cut 1 base from V and 1 base from J, with 12 bases between. The CDR3 sequence is 16 residues long.

The J gene is TRBJ2-1, the V gene TRBV7-2; D possibly uses TRBD1 or TRBD2 (5 bases each). Trimming cost V 5 bases and J 5 bases, with 13 bases left between them. The CDR3 spans 14 residues. CDR1 is SGHTA, CDR2 FQGNSA, per germline. The CDR3 reads CASSPGTDNNEQFF. The CDR3, as DNA: TGTGCCAGCAGCCCCGGGACGGATAACAATGAGCAGTTCTTC.

V usage is TRBV6-5 and J usage is TRBJ2-3; D is unresolved. Trimming left V 7 bases short and J 3 bases short, with 11 bases between. The CDR3 has 13 amino acids. Looked up from germline, CDR1 is MNHEY and CDR2 is SVGAGI. CDR3 region: CASMVGGTDTQYF. The CDR3 coding sequence is TGTGCCAGCATGGTGGGCGGTACAGATACGCAGTATTTT.

CDR3 loop: CASSLGQGANQPQHF. Written as DNA, the CDR3 is TGTGCCAGCAGCTTGGGACAGGGGGCGAATCAGCCCCAGCATTTT. The chain carries TRBV5-5 and TRBJ1-5; 10 bases map to TRBD1. The CDR3 length is 15 residues. Germline CDR1 is SGHKS and CDR2 is YYEKEE (reference sequence). V shed 0 bases, J shed 4 bases, and the junction held 1 base outside the gene matches.

The rearrangement joins TRBV7-9 to TRBJ1-2; D not certain. The CDR3 covers 15 residues. Trimming pared 2 bases from V and 4 bases from J, leaving 14 bases between. Looked up from germline, CDR1 is SEHNR and CDR2 is FQNEAQ (reference sequence). The CDR3 protein is CASSLLGWGAYGYTF. As DNA, the CDR3 is TGTGCCAGCAGCTTATTGGGGTGGGGAGCCTATGGCTACACCTTC.

The table lists this clone with a count of one. The chain employs TRBV5-8 and TRBJ2-7; 9 bases are shared with TRBD2. Germline V lookup: CDR1 SGHTS, CDR2 YDEGEE. J lost 2 bases, V lost 4 bases, and 13 bases had no gene match. The length of the CDR3 is 17 residues. CDR3 loop: CASSQVPGLAPAYEQYF. The CDR3 DNA follows: TGTGCCAGCAGCCAAGTCCCCGGACTAGCGCCAGCCTACGAGCAGTACTTC.

This clone was counted once. The CDR3 region is CASSFGTASLYEQYF. The DNA of the CDR3 is TGTGCCAGTAGTTTTGGGACCGCTTCCCTCTACGAGCAGTACTTC. The chain employs TRBV19 and TRBJ2-7, with D perhaps assigned TRBD1 or TRBD2 (5 bases each). Trimming stripped 5 bases from V and 3 bases from J, with 17 bases between. This CDR3 has 15 amino acids. Germline values: CDR1 LNHDA, CDR2 SQIVND (reference sequence). The entire variable domain, with the rest obtained from reference TRBV19 and TRBJ2-7, is as follows: DGGITQSPKYLFRKEGQNVTLSCEQNLNHDAMYWYRQDPGQGLRLIYYSQIVNDFQKGDIAEGYSVSREKKESFPLTVTSAQKNPTAFYLCASSFGTASLYEQYFGPGTRLTVT.

This clone was recorded only once. The chain is built from TRBV6-1 and TRBJ1-5, with unresolved D. Germline V gives CDR1 MNHNS, CDR2 SASEGT. The CDR3 contains 14 residues. The V gene lost 4 bases and the J gene lost 5 bases, with 12 bases spanning the gap. CDR3 amino acids: CASSAGFGDQPQHF. In DNA, the CDR3 is TGTGCCAGCAGTGCCGGATTCGGGGATCAGCCCCAGCATTTT.

This sequence joins TRBV27 and TRBJ2-7, with a weak D call TRBD2 (5 bases). V dropped 3 bases and J dropped 6 bases, with 15 bases sitting between them. CDR1 and CDR2 (germline): MNHEY, SMNVEV (reference sequence). The CDR3 has 14 residues. The CDR3 region has the DNA TGTGCCAGCAGTTTGGCGTCGGGGAGAGGCGAGCAGTACTTC. Translating it yields CASSLASGRGEQYF.

The rearrangement joins TRBV6-5 to TRBJ2-3; 10 positions match TRBD2. The CDR3 has 15 residues. J lost 3 bases, V lost 0 bases, and 0 bases had no gene match. Germline lookup yields CDR1 MNHEY and CDR2 SVGAGI. CDR3 coding DNA: TGTGCCAGCAGTTACTCGGGACTAGCGACAGATACGCAGTATTTT. Translated: CASSYSGLATDTQYF.

For the CDR3, the DNA is TGCGCCAGCAGCCAAGATCCCTGGGACAGGGGGCAAGAAGCTTTCTTT. Amino acids: CASSQDPWDRGQEAFF. V usage is TRBV4-1 and J usage is TRBJ1-1, with 12 bases aligning to TRBD1. Germline assignment: CDR1 MGHRA and CDR2 YSYEKL. CDR3 size: 16 residues. Germline trimming cut 0 bases from V and 8 bases from J; bases unmatched to any gene: 7.

This sequence joins TRBV6-1 and TRBJ1-6; D call uncertain. The CDR3 consists of 12 residues. V was cut by 7 bases and J by 10 bases, with 11 bases left in between. Germline CDR1 MNHNS, CDR2 SASEGT. The CDR3 DNA follows: TGTGCCAGCAAAGTGAGGACCTCACCCCTCCACTTT. It specifies CASKVRTSPLHF.

The chain has TRBV2 and TRBJ1-1; D is undetermined. The CDR3 sequence is 14 residues long. Germline V gene sequence: CDR1 SNHLY, CDR2 FYNNEI. Trimming left V 2 bases short and J 1 base short, with 8 bases between. Here the CDR3 reads CASSERQGNTEAFF. In DNA form, the CDR3 reads TGTGCCAGCAGTGAAAGACAAGGGAACACTGAAGCTTTCTTT.

This rearrangement joins TRBV28 to TRBJ2-7, with 11 bases matching TRBD1. Germline CDR1 and CDR2: MDHEN and SYDVKM. Trimming removed 7 bases from V and 0 bases from J; junction bases left unmatched: 8. The CDR3 runs 16 residues. The DNA for the CDR3 is TGTGCCAGCAAATCACCGGGACAGGGGGACTCCTACGAGCAGTACTTC. Amino acids: CASKSPGQGDSYEQYF.